The rows below give T cell receptor beta chains drawn from one sample of a study of early T cells in non-severe SARS-CoV-2 infection. From the 5' RACE reads, TCRdb called clonotypes with MiXCR, one entry per CDR3 protein. Of about 44,000 distinct CDR3 sequences detected, approximately 6.5% appear once; the ten largest clones hold less than 25%. Source: whole blood, taken at baseline. These receptors were obtained from an adult who was a healthcare worker with PCR-confirmed SARS-CoV-2 infection or an uninfected control (not recorded which). Each CDR3 is given with its conserved first and last residue. A D gene is named only where the DNA matches it firmly. Size is omitted from some rows. Given values are once, few, many or a class for expanded clones.

J gene: TRBJ1-6; V gene: TRBV11-2; clone size: many; D gene: .; CDR3 protein: CASSLDRNSPLHF; CDR3 DNA: TGTGCCAGCAGCCTCGACAGAAATTCACCCCTCCACTTT
J gene: TRBJ1-6; V gene: TRBV18; clone size: .; D gene: .; CDR3 protein: CASSPSEGGPLHF; CDR3 DNA: TGTGCCAGCTCCCCGTCCGAGGGCGGACCCCTCCACTTT
J gene: TRBJ1-6; V gene: TRBV7-2; clone size: .; D gene: .; CDR3 protein: CASSSDLLVNSPLHF; CDR3 DNA: TGTGCCAGCAGCTCGGACTTACTTGTTAATTCACCCCTCCACTTT
J gene: TRBJ2-3; V gene: TRBV10-3; clone size: few; D gene: .; CDR3 protein: CAIQGLFTDTQYF; CDR3 DNA: TGTGCCATCCAGGGACTTTTCACAGATACGCAGTATTTT
J gene: TRBJ2-6; V gene: TRBV25-1; clone size: few; D gene: .; CDR3 protein: CASSAMTGANVLTF; CDR3 DNA: TGTGCCAGCAGTGCTATGACTGGGGCCAACGTCCTGACTTTC
J gene: TRBJ2-7; V gene: TRBV6-2/TRBV6-3; clone size: many; D gene: TRBD2; CDR3 protein: CASSFIAGSYEQYF; CDR3 DNA: TGTGCCAGCAGTTTCATAGCGGGGTCCTACGAGCAGTACTTC
J gene: TRBJ2-3; V gene: TRBV12-3/TRBV12-4; clone size: many; D gene: TRBD2; CDR3 protein: CASSEIAGVTDTQYF; CDR3 DNA: TGTGCCAGCAGTGAGATAGCGGGAGTCACAGATACGCAGTATTTT
J gene: TRBJ2-3; V gene: TRBV20-1; clone size: many; D gene: .; CDR3 protein: CSAQRADLSTDTQYF; CDR3 DNA: TGCAGTGCGCAGAGGGCCGATTTAAGCACAGATACGCAGTATTTT
J gene: TRBJ1-1; V gene: TRBV6-2/TRBV6-3; clone size: .; D gene: .; CDR3 protein: CASSYVSEAFF; CDR3 DNA: TGTGCCAGCAGTTATGTCAGTGAAGCTTTCTTT
J gene: TRBJ2-7; V gene: TRBV18; clone size: .; D gene: .; CDR3 protein: CASSSDSGEQYF; CDR3 DNA: TGTGCCAGCTCATCGGACAGTGGCGAGCAGTACTTC
J gene: TRBJ2-2; V gene: TRBV5-6; clone size: .; D gene: .; CDR3 protein: CASSLPGATNTGELFF; CDR3 DNA: TGTGCCAGCAGCTTGCCGGGGGCTACGAACACCGGGGAGCTGTTTTTT
J gene: TRBJ2-3; V gene: TRBV5-3; clone size: few; D gene: .; CDR3 protein: CAIRDGQYF; CDR3 DNA: TGTGCCATTCGGGATGGGCAGTATTTT
J gene: TRBJ2-7; V gene: TRBV4-1; clone size: many; D gene: TRBD2; CDR3 protein: CASSQEVAGGSNEQYF; CDR3 DNA: TGCGCCAGCAGCCAGGAGGTAGCGGGAGGTAGCAACGAGCAGTACTTC
J gene: TRBJ2-7; V gene: TRBV20-1; clone size: .; D gene: TRBD2; CDR3 protein: CSARDESSGTYEQYF; CDR3 DNA: TGCAGTGCTAGAGATGAGTCTAGCGGGACCTACGAGCAGTACTTC
J gene: TRBJ2-1; V gene: TRBV7-6; clone size: many; D gene: .; CDR3 protein: CASSLGVSQGSSYNEQFF; CDR3 DNA: TGTGCCAGCAGCTTAGGAGTGTCACAGGGCAGCTCCTACAATGAGCAGTTCTTC
J gene: TRBJ1-1; V gene: TRBV20-1; clone size: many; D gene: .; CDR3 protein: CSARDGRRGTNTEAFF; CDR3 DNA: TGCAGTGCTAGAGATGGGAGGAGGGGAACGAACACTGAAGCTTTCTTT
J gene: TRBJ2-1; V gene: TRBV20-1; clone size: many; D gene: TRBD1; CDR3 protein: CSASGAAGGYNEQFF; CDR3 DNA: TGCAGTGCTAGTGGGGCGGCAGGGGGATACAATGAGCAGTTCTTC
J gene: TRBJ2-3; V gene: TRBV9; clone size: .; D gene: .; CDR3 protein: CASSVSLASTDTQYF; CDR3 DNA: TGTGCCAGCAGCGTGTCTTTAGCGAGCACAGATACGCAGTATTTT
J gene: TRBJ2-1; V gene: TRBV12-3/TRBV12-4; clone size: few; D gene: .; CDR3 protein: CASTRPSQHYNEQFF; CDR3 DNA: TGTGCCAGCACCCGACCGAGCCAACACTACAATGAGCAGTTCTTC
J gene: TRBJ1-4; V gene: TRBV19; clone size: many; D gene: .; CDR3 protein: CASRGESNEKLFF; CDR3 DNA: TGTGCCTCCCGGGGGGAATCCAATGAAAAACTGTTTTTT
J gene: TRBJ2-7; V gene: TRBV5-1; clone size: .; D gene: .; CDR3 protein: CASSLGPGSYEQYF; CDR3 DNA: TGCGCCAGCAGCTTGGGTCCGGGATCCTACGAGCAGTACTTC
J gene: TRBJ1-1; V gene: TRBV7-8; clone size: .; D gene: TRBD1; CDR3 protein: CASSFSGSGTGKREANTEAFF; CDR3 DNA: TGTGCCAGCAGCTTCTCTGGGTCCGGGACAGGGAAGCGGGAGGCGAACACTGAAGCTTTCTTT
J gene: TRBJ2-1; V gene: TRBV7-3; clone size: many; D gene: .; CDR3 protein: CASSLGRSEQFF; CDR3 DNA: TGTGCCAGCAGCTTAGGCCGGTCCGAGCAGTTCTTC
J gene: TRBJ2-2; V gene: TRBV6-5; clone size: .; D gene: .; CDR3 protein: CASRPDRSTGELFF; CDR3 DNA: TGTGCCAGCAGACCGGACCGAAGCACCGGGGAGCTGTTTTTT
J gene: TRBJ2-3; V gene: TRBV7-2; clone size: many; D gene: TRBD2; CDR3 protein: CASSTFSGGSDTQYF; CDR3 DNA: TGTGCCAGCAGTACGTTTAGCGGGGGGTCAGATACGCAGTATTTT
J gene: TRBJ1-5; V gene: TRBV3-1; clone size: many; D gene: TRBD1; CDR3 protein: CASSQATGVGQPQHF; CDR3 DNA: TGTGCCAGCAGCCAAGCTACAGGGGTGGGTCAGCCCCAGCATTTT
J gene: TRBJ2-7; V gene: TRBV6-2/TRBV6-3; clone size: .; D gene: .; CDR3 protein: CASSYWVIAKGNYEQYF; CDR3 DNA: TGTGCCAGCAGTTACTGGGTTATCGCCAAGGGGAACTACGAGCAGTACTTC
J gene: TRBJ2-2; V gene: TRBV12-3/TRBV12-4; clone size: many; D gene: .; CDR3 protein: CASSLDRDTGELFF; CDR3 DNA: TGTGCCAGCAGTTTAGACAGGGACACCGGGGAGCTGTTTTTT
J gene: TRBJ1-1; V gene: TRBV24-1; clone size: few; D gene: .; CDR3 protein: CATSDSGEAFF; CDR3 DNA: TGTGCCACCAGTGATTCAGGTGAAGCTTTCTTT
J gene: TRBJ1-5; V gene: TRBV10-2; clone size: many; D gene: .; CDR3 protein: CASTSTGNQPQHF; CDR3 DNA: TGCGCCAGCACGTCCACAGGGAATCAGCCCCAGCATTTT
J gene: TRBJ2-7; V gene: TRBV7-9; clone size: many; D gene: .; CDR3 protein: CASSLDPRVHEQYF; CDR3 DNA: TGTGCCAGCAGCCTAGATCCCAGGGTTCACGAGCAGTACTTC
J gene: TRBJ1-6; V gene: TRBV11-2; clone size: many; D gene: .; CDR3 protein: CASSLAGGNNSPLHF; CDR3 DNA: TGTGCCAGCAGCTTAGCCGGGGGCAATAATTCACCCCTCCACTTT
J gene: TRBJ2-1; V gene: TRBV6-6; clone size: many; D gene: .; CDR3 protein: CASSYTRPSYNEQFF; CDR3 DNA: TGTGCCAGCAGTTACACTAGACCTTCCTACAATGAGCAGTTCTTC
J gene: TRBJ2-7; V gene: TRBV29-1; clone size: few; D gene: TRBD1; CDR3 protein: CSARDRGEQYF; CDR3 DNA: TGCAGCGCCCGGGACAGGGGCGAGCAGTACTTC
J gene: TRBJ2-3; V gene: TRBV20-1; clone size: many; D gene: TRBD2; CDR3 protein: CSARPPGLAVTDTQYF; CDR3 DNA: TGCAGTGCTAGGCCCCCGGGACTAGCGGTCACAGATACGCAGTATTTT
J gene: TRBJ2-1; V gene: TRBV6-5; clone size: few; D gene: .; CDR3 protein: CASSYSSGSSSYNEQFF; CDR3 DNA: TGTGCCAGCAGTTACTCTTCTGGGTCGAGCTCCTACAATGAGCAGTTCTTC
J gene: TRBJ2-4; V gene: TRBV4-1; clone size: many; D gene: TRBD2; CDR3 protein: CASSQETGTSGLSAKNIQYF; CDR3 DNA: TGCGCCAGCAGCCAGGAAACCGGGACTAGCGGGTTGAGCGCCAAAAACATTCAGTACTTC
J gene: TRBJ2-7; V gene: TRBV6-2/TRBV6-3; clone size: many; D gene: TRBD2; CDR3 protein: CASSPRTSGFVWQYF; CDR3 DNA: TGTGCCAGCAGTCCCAGGACTAGCGGGTTCGTTTGGCAGTACTTC
J gene: TRBJ2-7; V gene: TRBV20-1; clone size: many; D gene: .; CDR3 protein: CSARGTYEQYF; CDR3 DNA: TGCAGTGCTAGAGGCACCTACGAGCAGTACTTC
J gene: TRBJ1-5; V gene: TRBV2; clone size: many; D gene: .; CDR3 protein: CASSESWGDQPQHF; CDR3 DNA: TGTGCCAGCAGTGAAAGCTGGGGCGATCAGCCCCAGCATTTT
J gene: TRBJ2-7; V gene: TRBV5-4; clone size: few; D gene: .; CDR3 protein: CASSLPGNRLGEQYF; CDR3 DNA: TGTGCCAGCAGCTTGCCGGGGAATCGGCTGGGCGAGCAGTACTTC
J gene: TRBJ1-1; V gene: TRBV2; clone size: few; D gene: .; CDR3 protein: CASSEGRGRAFF; CDR3 DNA: TGTGCCAGCAGTGAAGGGAGGGGAAGAGCTTTCTTT
J gene: TRBJ2-2; V gene: TRBV12-3/TRBV12-4; clone size: .; D gene: .; CDR3 protein: CASSLEVYTGELFF; CDR3 DNA: TGTGCCAGCAGTTTAGAAGTGTACACCGGGGAGCTGTTTTTT
J gene: TRBJ2-2; V gene: TRBV11-1; clone size: .; D gene: .; CDR3 protein: CASSFGGDGSTGELFF; CDR3 DNA: TGTGCCAGCAGCTTTGGGGGCGACGGAAGCACCGGGGAGCTGTTTTTT
J gene: TRBJ1-6; V gene: TRBV2; clone size: few; D gene: .; CDR3 protein: CASSWQTTYNSPLHF; CDR3 DNA: TGTGCCAGCAGTTGGCAGACAACTTATAATTCACCCCTCCACTTT
J gene: TRBJ2-5; V gene: TRBV6-2/TRBV6-3; clone size: .; D gene: .; CDR3 protein: CASSIKETQYF; CDR3 DNA: TGTGCCAGCAGTATCAAAGAGACCCAGTACTTC
J gene: TRBJ2-3; V gene: TRBV4-1; clone size: few; D gene: .; CDR3 protein: CASSQRGDNTDTQYF; CDR3 DNA: TGCGCCAGCAGCCAGAGGGGGGACAACACAGATACGCAGTATTTT
J gene: TRBJ1-3; V gene: TRBV7-6; clone size: many; D gene: TRBD1; CDR3 protein: CASSLAGTALFGNTIYF; CDR3 DNA: TGTGCCAGCAGCTTAGCGGGGACAGCGCTGTTCGGAAACACCATATATTTT
J gene: TRBJ1-3; V gene: TRBV6-5; clone size: few; D gene: .; CDR3 protein: CASSYNPRVGNTIYF; CDR3 DNA: TGTGCCAGCAGTTATAATCCCCGGGTTGGAAACACCATATATTTT
J gene: TRBJ1-2; V gene: TRBV7-2; clone size: few; D gene: .; CDR3 protein: CASSLALTQRGYTF; CDR3 DNA: TGTGCCAGCAGCTTAGCGCTAACCCAAAGAGGCTACACCTTC
J gene: TRBJ1-3; V gene: TRBV9; clone size: few; D gene: .; CDR3 protein: CASSVEYSAGNTIYF; CDR3 DNA: TGTGCCAGCAGCGTAGAGTACAGCGCTGGAAACACCATATATTTT
J gene: TRBJ1-1; V gene: TRBV3-1; clone size: .; D gene: .; CDR3 protein: CASSQDLRGGAEAFF; CDR3 DNA: TGTGCCAGCAGCCAAGATCTGCGGGGAGGGGCTGAAGCTTTCTTT
J gene: TRBJ1-2; V gene: TRBV5-1; clone size: .; D gene: TRBD1; CDR3 protein: CASSRTGGNLEYGYTF; CDR3 DNA: TGCGCCAGCAGCCGGACAGGGGGCAACCTCGAATATGGCTACACCTTC